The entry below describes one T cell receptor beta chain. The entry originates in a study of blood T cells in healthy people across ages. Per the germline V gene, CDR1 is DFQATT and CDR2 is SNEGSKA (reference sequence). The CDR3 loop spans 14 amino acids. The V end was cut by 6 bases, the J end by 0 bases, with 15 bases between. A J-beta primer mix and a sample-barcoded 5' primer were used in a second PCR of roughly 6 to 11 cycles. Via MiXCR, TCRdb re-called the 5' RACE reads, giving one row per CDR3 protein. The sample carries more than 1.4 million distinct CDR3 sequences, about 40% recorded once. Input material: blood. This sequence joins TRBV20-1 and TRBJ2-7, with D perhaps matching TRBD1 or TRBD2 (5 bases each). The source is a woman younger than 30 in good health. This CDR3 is CSAEGIASSYEQYF. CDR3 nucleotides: TGCAGTGCAGAGGGGATAGCGAGCTCCTACGAGCAGTACTTC.